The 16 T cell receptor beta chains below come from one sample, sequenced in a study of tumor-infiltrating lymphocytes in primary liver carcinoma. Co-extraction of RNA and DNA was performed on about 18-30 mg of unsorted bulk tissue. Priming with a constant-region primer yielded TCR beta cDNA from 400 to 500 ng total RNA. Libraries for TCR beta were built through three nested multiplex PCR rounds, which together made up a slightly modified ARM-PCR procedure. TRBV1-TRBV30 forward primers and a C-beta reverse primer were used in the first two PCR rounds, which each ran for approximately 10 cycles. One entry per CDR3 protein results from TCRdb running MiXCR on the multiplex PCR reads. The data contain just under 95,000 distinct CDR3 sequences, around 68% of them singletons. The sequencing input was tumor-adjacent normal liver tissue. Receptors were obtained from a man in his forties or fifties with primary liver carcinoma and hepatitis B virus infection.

CDR3 DNA sequence: TGCAGCTCCGGAGCCGGGACAGGGGACAACGAGCAGTACTTC. The encoded protein is CSSGAGTGDNEQYF. V gene TRBV29-1 combines with J gene TRBJ2-7; the match to TRBD1 covers 10 bases. V lost 8 bases and J lost 5; bases outside the gene matches: 12. The CDR3 loop spans 14 amino acids. Per germline, CDR1 SQVTM and CDR2 ANQGSEA.

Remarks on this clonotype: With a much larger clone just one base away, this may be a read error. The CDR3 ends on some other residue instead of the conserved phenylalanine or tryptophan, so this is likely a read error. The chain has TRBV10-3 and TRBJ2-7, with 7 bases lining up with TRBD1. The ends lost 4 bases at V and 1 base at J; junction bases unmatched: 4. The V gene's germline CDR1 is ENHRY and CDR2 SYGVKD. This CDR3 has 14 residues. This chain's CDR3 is CAISAGTVSYEQYL. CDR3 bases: TGTGCCATCAGTGCCGGGACAGTATCCTACGAGCAGTACTTA.

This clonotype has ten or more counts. CDR3 in DNA: TGTGCCAGCAGCTTGGGCAGAAACACTGAAGCTTTCTTT. This codes for CASSLGRNTEAFF. The V gene is TRBV5-5, the J gene TRBJ1-1; D gene ambiguous. Trimming took 0 bases from V and 2 from J, leaving 5 bases between them. Germline-derived CDR1 and CDR2 are SGHKS and YYEKEE (reference sequence). The CDR3 contains 13 residues. The full variable domain, its missing parts supplied by reference TRBV5-5 and TRBJ1-1, is DAGVTQSPTHLIKTRGQQVTLRCSPISGHKSVSWYQQVLGQGPQFIFQYYEKEERGRGNFPDRFSARQFPNYSSELNVNALLLGDSALYLCASSLGRNTEAFFGQGTRLTVV.

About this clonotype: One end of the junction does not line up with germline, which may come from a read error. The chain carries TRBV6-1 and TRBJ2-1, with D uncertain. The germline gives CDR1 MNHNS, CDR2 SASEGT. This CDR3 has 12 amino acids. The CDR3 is CTISETYNAQFF. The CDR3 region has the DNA TGTACCATTTCGGAGACCTACAATGCGCAGTTCTTC.

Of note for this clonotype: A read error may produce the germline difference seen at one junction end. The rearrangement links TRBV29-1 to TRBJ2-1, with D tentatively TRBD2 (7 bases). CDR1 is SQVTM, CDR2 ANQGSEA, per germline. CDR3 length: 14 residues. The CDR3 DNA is TGCAACGTGAGGACTAGGGGGTCCCCCAATGAGCGGTTCTTC. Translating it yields CNVRTRGSPNERFF.

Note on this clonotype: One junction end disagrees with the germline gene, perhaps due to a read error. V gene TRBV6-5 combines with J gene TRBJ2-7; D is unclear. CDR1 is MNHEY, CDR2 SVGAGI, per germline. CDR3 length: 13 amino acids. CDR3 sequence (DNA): TGTGCCAGCAATTACGCGATGCCGGCCGAGCAATACTTC. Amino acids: CASNYAMPAEQYF.

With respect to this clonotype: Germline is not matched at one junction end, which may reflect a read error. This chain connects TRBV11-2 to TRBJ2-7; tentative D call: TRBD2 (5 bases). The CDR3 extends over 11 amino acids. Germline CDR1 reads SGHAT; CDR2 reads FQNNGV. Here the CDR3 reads CASSLRVEQYF. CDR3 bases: TGCGCCAGCAGCTTGAGGGTCGAGCAGTACTTT.

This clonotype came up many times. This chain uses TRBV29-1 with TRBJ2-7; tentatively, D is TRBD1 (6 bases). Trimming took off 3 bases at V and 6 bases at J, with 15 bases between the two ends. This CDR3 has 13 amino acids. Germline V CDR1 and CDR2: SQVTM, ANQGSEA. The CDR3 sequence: CSVESQGRGEQYF. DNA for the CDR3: TGCAGCGTTGAGTCCCAGGGGCGAGGCGAGCAGTACTTC.

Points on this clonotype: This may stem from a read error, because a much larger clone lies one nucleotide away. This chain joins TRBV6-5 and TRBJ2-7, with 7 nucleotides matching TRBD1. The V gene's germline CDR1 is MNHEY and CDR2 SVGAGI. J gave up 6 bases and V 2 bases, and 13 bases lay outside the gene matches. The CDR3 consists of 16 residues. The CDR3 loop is CASSYQRPGQSSEQYF. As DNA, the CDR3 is TGTGCCAGCAGTTACCAGCGGCCGGGACAGAGTAGCGAGCAGTACTTC.

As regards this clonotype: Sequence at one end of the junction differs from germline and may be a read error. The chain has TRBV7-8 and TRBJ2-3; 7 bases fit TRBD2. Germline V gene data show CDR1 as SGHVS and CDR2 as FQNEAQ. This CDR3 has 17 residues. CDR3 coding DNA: TGTACCAGCAGCTTAACCCAAGCGGGAAGGCCACATGATACGCAGTATTTT. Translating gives CTSSLTQAGRPHDTQYF.

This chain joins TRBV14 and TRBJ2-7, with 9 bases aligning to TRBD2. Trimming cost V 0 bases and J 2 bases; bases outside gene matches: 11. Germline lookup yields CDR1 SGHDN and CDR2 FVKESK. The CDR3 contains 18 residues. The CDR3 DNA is TGTGCCAGCAGCCAAGATCTCCCTAGCGGGAATTTTACCTACGAGCAGTACTTC. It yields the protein CASSQDLPSGNFTYEQYF. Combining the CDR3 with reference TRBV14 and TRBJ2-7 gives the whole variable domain EAGVTQFPSHSVIEKGQTVTLRCDPISGHDNLYWYRRVMGKEIKFLLHFVKESKQDESGMPNNRFLAERTGGTYSTLKVQPAELEDSGVYFCASSQDLPSGNFTYEQYFGPGTRLTVT.

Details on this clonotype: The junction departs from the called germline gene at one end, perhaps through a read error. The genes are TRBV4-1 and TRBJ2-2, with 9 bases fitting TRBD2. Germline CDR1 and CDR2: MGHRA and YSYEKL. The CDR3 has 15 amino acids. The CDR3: CATSQSSGNAGELFF. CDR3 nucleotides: TGCGCCACCAGCCAATCTAGCGGGAACGCCGGGGAGCTGTTTTTT.

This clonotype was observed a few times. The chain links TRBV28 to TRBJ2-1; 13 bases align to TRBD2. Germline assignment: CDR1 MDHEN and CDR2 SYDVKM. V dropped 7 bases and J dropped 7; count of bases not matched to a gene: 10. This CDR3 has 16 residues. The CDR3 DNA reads TGTGCCAGCAATCGGGGACTAGCGGGAACCACTAATGAGCAGTTCTTC. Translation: CASNRGLAGTTNEQFF.

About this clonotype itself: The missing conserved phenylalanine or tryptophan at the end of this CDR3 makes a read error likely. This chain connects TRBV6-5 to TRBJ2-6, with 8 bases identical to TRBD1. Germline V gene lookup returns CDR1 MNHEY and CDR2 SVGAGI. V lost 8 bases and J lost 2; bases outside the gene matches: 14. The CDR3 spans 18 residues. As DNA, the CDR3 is TGTGCCAGCGGTCTTTGGACAGGGATGAATGCTGGGGCCAACGTCCTGACTTCC. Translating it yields CASGLWTGMNAGANVLTS.

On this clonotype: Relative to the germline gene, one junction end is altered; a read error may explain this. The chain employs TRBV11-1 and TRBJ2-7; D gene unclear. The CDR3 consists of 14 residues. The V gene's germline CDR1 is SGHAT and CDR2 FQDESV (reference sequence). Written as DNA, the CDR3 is TGTGTCAGCAGCTTGGGGTTATCCTCCTACGAGCGGTACTTC. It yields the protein CVSSLGLSSYERYF.

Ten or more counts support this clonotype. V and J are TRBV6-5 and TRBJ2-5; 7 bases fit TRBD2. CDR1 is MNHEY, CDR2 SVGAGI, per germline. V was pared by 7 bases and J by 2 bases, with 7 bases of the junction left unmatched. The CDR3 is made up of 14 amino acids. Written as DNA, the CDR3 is TGTGCCAGCACCCGACTAGCAGGACAAGAGACCCAGTACTTC. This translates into CASTRLAGQETQYF.